What follows are 12 T cell receptor beta chains derived from one specimen sequenced in a study of shared clonotypes between healthy human individuals. Measured with immunoSEQ multiplex PCR; TCRdb has only the in-frame clones, and not every one. The table lists about 680,000 clones, 92% of them singletons. Naive CD8 cells comprised CD45RO-negative, CCR7-positively selected cells, excluding terminally differentiated effector memory CD45RA+ cells. Sequencing was done on a sample of naive CD8+ T cells sorted from blood. The receptors originated from a man under 40 in good health.

The gene calls are TRBV2 and TRBJ1-4; 7 nucleotides match TRBD1. CDR1 is SNHLY, CDR2 FYNNEI, per germline. The CDR3 consists of 15 residues. The ends lost 4 bases at V and 5 bases at J; junction bases unmatched: 7. CDR3 in amino acids: CASSGGDRGNEKLFF. CDR3 coding DNA: TGTGCCAGCAGTGGCGGGGACAGAGGAAATGAAAAACTGTTTTTT.

The V and J genes are TRBV4-3 and TRBJ2-3, with 7 bases fitting TRBD1. Germline values: CDR1 LGHNA, CDR2 YSLEER. There are 20 residues in the CDR3. After removal of 0 bases from V and 7 bases from J, the junction contained 22 bases not matched to a gene. The CDR3 region is CASSQDHDDPDRMKQHTQYF. The DNA of the CDR3 is TGCGCCAGCAGCCAAGACCACGACGACCCGGACAGGATGAAGCAGCATACGCAGTATTTT.

V gene TRBV6-5 combines with J gene TRBJ2-5, with a weak D call TRBD2 (5 bases). Germline V gene lookup returns CDR1 MNHEY and CDR2 SVGAGI. This CDR3 is 15 amino acids long. With 4 bases removed from V and 2 bases from J, the gap between germline ends came to 14 bases. CDR3: CASSSDSPVQETQYF. The CDR3 DNA reads as TGTGCCAGCAGTTCGGACTCTCCAGTACAAGAGACCCAGTACTTC.

V is TRBV25-1 and J is TRBJ2-1, with TRBD2 matching 8 bases. The length of the CDR3 is 13 residues. Germline CDR1 reads MGHDK; CDR2 reads SYGVNS. Trimming cost V 1 base and J 10 bases; bases outside gene matches: 3. CDR3 nucleotide sequence: TGTGCCAGCAGTGAATGGGCGGGGGGCGAGCAGTTCTTC. Residues: CASSEWAGGEQFF.

The genes are TRBV27 and TRBJ2-7, with D perhaps assigned TRBD1 or TRBD2 (5 bases each). This CDR3 comprises 13 residues. Germline-derived CDR1 and CDR2 are MNHEY and SMNVEV (reference sequence). V dropped 6 bases and J dropped 0 bases, with 9 bases sitting between them. CDR3 region: CASSRGPSYEQYF. Written as DNA, the CDR3 is TGTGCCAGCAGCCGGGGCCCCTCCTACGAGCAGTACTTC.

The chain couples TRBV5-1 to TRBJ2-5; D possibly uses TRBD1 or TRBD2 (5 bases each). V lost 6 bases to trimming and J lost 4 bases, with 19 bases between them. This CDR3 has 15 amino acids. Germline lookup yields CDR1 SGHRS and CDR2 YFSETQ. CDR3 in DNA: TGCGCCAGCACCCCGGGTGGGGGTATAGGAGAGACCCAGTACTTC. Protein: CASTPGGGIGETQYF.

The chain joins TRBV5-4 to TRBJ2-6; TRBD1 agrees at 7 bases. This CDR3 region has 15 residues. Per germline, CDR1 SGHNT and CDR2 YYREEE (reference sequence). The V gene end was trimmed by 3 bases and the J gene end by 1 base; junction bases not matched to a gene: 1. The CDR3 region is CASSSQGSGANVLTF. CDR3 in DNA: TGTGCCAGCAGCTCACAGGGGTCTGGGGCCAACGTCCTGACTTTC. Based on the CDR3 plus reference TRBV5-4 and TRBJ2-6, the full variable domain is ETGVTQSPTHLIKTRGQQVTLRCSSQSGHNTVSWYQQALGQGPQFIFQYYREEENGRGNFPPRFSGLQFPNYSSELNVNALELDDSALYLCASSSQGSGANVLTFGAGSRLTVL.

The chain links TRBV10-3 to TRBJ2-7, with a possible D match to TRBD2 (5 bases). The CDR3 extends over 13 amino acids. Per the germline V gene, CDR1 is ENHRY and CDR2 is SYGVKD. Deletions cut 3 bases from V and 1 base from J, with 7 bases between. The CDR3 bases are TGTGCCATCAGTGACGAGGGTTCCTACGAGCAGTACTTC. Its protein product is CAISDEGSYEQYF.

The chain carries TRBV29-1 and TRBJ1-1; no clear D gene. The CDR3 is 13 amino acids. Germline-derived CDR1 and CDR2 are SQVTM and ANQGSEA. The V end was cut by 4 bases, the J end by 0 bases, with 9 bases between. CDR3 sequence: CSVVLEVNTEAFF. The CDR3 DNA reads as TGCAGCGTTGTTCTGGAGGTGAACACTGAAGCTTTCTTT.

The V call is TRBV13, the J call TRBJ1-1; D is undetermined. The CDR3 runs to 13 residues. V dropped 0 bases and J dropped 4 bases, with 6 bases sitting between them. CDR1 is PRHDT and CDR2 is FYEKMQ in the germline V gene (reference sequence). CDR3 DNA: TGTGCCAGCAGCTTAGGGAGGCCCACTGAAGCTTTCTTT. This gives the protein CASSLGRPTEAFF.

The chain has TRBV6-4 and TRBJ2-1; the D is unclear. CDR3 size: 15 residues. Looked up from germline, CDR1 is MRHNA and CDR2 is SNTAGT. V lost 5 bases and J 2 bases, leaving 13 bases between the germline ends. CDR3 nucleotide sequence: TGTGCCAGCAGTCTATCACCGTCTGCCTACAATGAGCAGTTCTTC. Translated, it gives CASSLSPSAYNEQFF.

V and J are TRBV18 and TRBJ2-3; 12 nucleotides match TRBD2. This CDR3 is built from 16 residues. CDR1 is KGHSH, CDR2 LQKENI, per germline. The trim removed 0 bases at V and 6 bases at J, leaving 4 bases unmatched. CDR3 sequence reads: CASSPPRLAGGDTQYF. The CDR3 DNA sequence: TGTGCCAGCTCACCACCGAGGCTAGCGGGAGGGGATACGCAGTATTTT. Variable domain in full (rest from reference TRBV18 and TRBJ2-3): NAGVMQNPRHLVRRRGQEARLRCSPMKGHSHVYWYRQLPEEGLKFMVYLQKENIIDESGMPKERFSAEFPKEGPSILRIQQVVRGDSAAYFCASSPPRLAGGDTQYFGPGTRLTVL.